This T cell receptor (beta chain) was identified in a study of blood T cell repertoires in COVID-19. Turning to the study itself: T cells, B-cell-depleted T cells, or PBMCs provided the cDNA or gDNA that served as material.

Germline lookup yields CDR1 SGHAT and CDR2 FQDESV (reference sequence). The CDR3 consists of 16 residues. The germline V and J ends were trimmed by 5 bases and 0 bases, with 15 bases remaining between them. Generated by immunoSEQ multiplex PCR, the TCRdb table keeps only in-frame clones and is missing some. The sample lists 150,000 to 170,000 clones, approximately 80% occurring once. This clone has more than one count but fewer than ten. The chain employs TRBV11-1 and TRBJ2-3; possibly TRBD2 for D (6 bases). The sequencing sample was made of peripheral blood. The sequence was collected from a woman between 55 and 75 years old with acute or convalescent COVID-19. The CDR3 spells CASSRRMAGSTDTQYF. In DNA form, the CDR3 reads TGTGCCAGCAGCCGGCGGATGGCGGGGAGCACAGATACGCAGTATTTT. Variable domain in full (rest from reference TRBV11-1 and TRBJ2-3): EAEVAQSPRYKITEKSQAVAFWCDPISGHATLYWYRQILGQGPELLVQFQDESVVDDSQLPKDRFSAERLKGVDSTLKIQPAELGDSAMYLCASSRRMAGSTDTQYFGPGTRLTVL.